A single sample gave rise to the 11 T cell receptor beta chains below, sequenced in a study of T-cell reconstitution after alpha-beta-depleted transplantation in children. Unique molecular identifiers were incorporated when the TCRbeta library was constructed. From the PCR reads, TCRdb called clonotypes with MiXCR, one entry per CDR3 protein. The sample has 600,000 or so distinct CDR3 sequences, roughly 23% seen once; the top ten hold roughly an eighth. The input for sequencing was PBMCs, mostly from graft donor cells, taken 360 days after TCRalphabeta/CD19-depleted stem cell transplant. These receptors all stem from a boy younger than two who had a stem cell transplant for acute myeloid leukemia, so the T cells may come from the graft donor.

This clonotype was detected a few times. This chain uses TRBV4-3 with TRBJ2-4; possibly TRBD2 for D (6 bases). Trimming left V 4 bases short and J 8 bases short, with 21 bases between. This CDR3 contains 16 residues. Germline V gives CDR1 LGHNA, CDR2 YSLEER. The chain's CDR3 is CASSRRIFGEEDIQYF. DNA of the CDR3: TGCGCCAGCAGCCGCCGGATATTTGGGGAGGAAGACATTCAGTACTTC.

CDR3 nucleotide sequence: TGCAGTGCTAGAGCTGGACTAGCGAGGAGCATTCAGTACTTC. Translating it yields CSARAGLARSIQYF. This chain joins TRBV20-1 and TRBJ2-4, with 9 bases that match TRBD2. Germline V gene data show CDR1 as DFQATT and CDR2 as SNEGSKA (reference sequence). Trimming removed 1 base from V and 9 bases from J; junction bases left unmatched: 7. The CDR3 runs 14 residues.

V usage is TRBV10-3 and J usage is TRBJ1-1; 10 bases are a match to TRBD1. The CDR3 contains 14 residues. V shed 4 bases and J 5 bases; nucleotides not matched to a gene: 4. CDR1 is ENHRY and CDR2 is SYGVKD in the germline V gene. CDR3 sequence (DNA): TGTGCCATCAGTGTTGGACAGGGGGTTACTGAAGCTTTCTTT. It yields the protein CAISVGQGVTEAFF.

The V and J genes are TRBV5-1 and TRBJ2-1; D unclear. Germline lookup yields CDR1 SGHRS and CDR2 YFSETQ. V was pared by 5 bases and J by 4 bases, with 13 bases between. The CDR3 runs to 14 residues. This CDR3 is CASSPGQQYNEQFF. CDR3 bases: TGCGCCAGCAGTCCCGGCCAGCAATACAATGAGCAGTTCTTC.

This clonotype has more than one count but fewer than ten. The chain employs TRBV20-1 and TRBJ2-3; TRBD2 matches 8 bases. V gave up 5 bases and J gave up 3 bases; unmatched junction bases: 10. The CDR3 is 15 residues long. Germline V gene lookup returns CDR1 DFQATT and CDR2 SNEGSKA (reference sequence). The CDR3 coding sequence is TGCAGTGCTCGTTTTCTGCGGGGGGTTACAGATACGCAGTATTTT. The encoded protein is CSARFLRGVTDTQYF.

This clonotype was seen a single time. The genes are TRBV6-1 and TRBJ2-7, with a tentative D call TRBD1 (5 bases). Germline V gene sequence: CDR1 MNHNS, CDR2 SASEGT. This CDR3 has 16 amino acids. Trimming shortened V by 0 bases and J by 2 bases, and 14 bases separated the two germline ends. The CDR3 sequence: CASSEARQYRAYEQYV. The CDR3 coding sequence is TGTGCCAGCAGTGAAGCGAGACAGTATAGGGCCTACGAGCAGTACGTC.

Of note for this clonotype: This CDR3 fails to terminate in the conserved phenylalanine or tryptophan, so it likely reflects a read error. This chain connects TRBV12-3 or TRBV12-4 to TRBJ2-7, with D tentatively TRBD1 (5 bases). Trimming took 2 bases from V and 5 from J, leaving 16 bases between them. This CDR3 contains 15 residues. CDR3 nucleotide sequence: TGTGCCAGCAGTTTACCCCCAAAGGGGATTAACGAGCAGTACTTG. The encoded protein is CASSLPPKGINEQYL.

The chain uses TRBV7-2 and TRBJ2-5, with D hard to call. The V gene's germline CDR1 is SGHTA and CDR2 FQGNSA. Trimming left V 2 bases short and J 3 bases short, with 13 bases between. The CDR3 has 15 amino acids. This CDR3 is CASSLHVGRKETQYF. The CDR3 DNA reads as TGTGCCAGCAGCTTACATGTAGGCCGAAAAGAGACCCAGTACTTC.

This clonotype has more than one count but fewer than ten. The chain carries TRBV20-1 and TRBJ2-1; tentative D call: TRBD1 (6 bases). CDR1 and CDR2 from the germline V gene are DFQATT and SNEGSKA (reference sequence). The CDR3 runs to 14 residues. Trimming stripped 6 bases from V and 3 bases from J, with 15 bases between. The CDR3 loop reads CSAEGGSDYNEQFF. Here the CDR3 DNA reads TGCAGTGCCGAAGGGGGTTCAGACTACAATGAGCAGTTCTTC.

The J gene is TRBJ1-1, the V gene TRBV20-1; TRBD1 might be the D (5 bases). Trimming took off 3 bases at V and 1 base at J, with 15 bases between the two ends. The V gene's germline CDR1 is DFQATT and CDR2 SNEGSKA (reference sequence). The CDR3 sequence is 15 residues long. Here the CDR3 DNA reads TGCAGTGCTAGTAGACAGCCTGGCTGGAACACTGAAGCTTTCTTT. It translates to CSASRQPGWNTEAFF.

This clonotype has ten or more counts. CDR3 sequence reads: CSVGLWQGENNEQFF. The CDR3 DNA reads as TGCAGCGTTGGATTGTGGCAGGGTGAAAACAATGAGCAGTTCTTC. The V and J genes are TRBV29-1 and TRBJ2-1; D is perhaps TRBD1 (5 bases). Germline CDR1 SQVTM, CDR2 ANQGSEA. CDR3 size: 15 residues. V lost 4 bases to trimming and J lost 5 bases, with 18 bases between them.